This T cell receptor beta chain was sequenced during a study of beta chain features in type 1 diabetes. This clone was detected a few times. Investigators reverse transcribed all isolated RNA, so they sequenced expressed TCRB transcripts. Sequencing was performed with immunoSEQ multiplex PCR; in TCRdb, only in-frame clones are kept and a portion is missing. Altogether under 300,000 clones are present, approximately 8% being singletons, with the ten largest covering under 1.3%. The CDR3 is made up of 17 amino acids. The V end was cut by 5 bases, the J end by 6 bases, with 24 bases between. The germline V gene encodes CDR1 SGHAT and CDR2 FQNNGV.

What was sequenced was central memory CD4+ T cells from blood. This TCR was recovered from a woman younger than 30 in good health. The J gene is TRBJ2-3, the V gene TRBV11-2; a weak D match, TRBD2 (6 bases). CDR3 residues: CASSPAPRREARDTQYF. In DNA, the CDR3 is TGTGCCAGCAGCCCAGCCCCCCGGAGGGAGGCGCGGGATACGCAGTATTTT.